This T cell receptor beta chain was sequenced during a study of T cell responses to AZD1222 COVID-19 vaccine. In the study overall: Pooled together were second doses at about 4 or about 12 weeks.

The germline V gene encodes CDR1 SGHVS and CDR2 FQNEAQ. This CDR3 is built from 16 residues. The V gene end was trimmed by 5 bases and the J gene end by 9 bases; junction bases not matched to a gene: 13. Method: immunoSEQ multiplex PCR; TCRdb's copy keeps in-frame clones and lacks some. The sample lists about 90,000 clones, 88% occurring once. Turning to this clone: Its specificity is not known.

General study findings and limits: Following two doses of AZD1222, Spike-specific TCR breadth and depth rose. Only a handful of AZD1222 recipients, roughly six in all, had baseline seropositivity. Donors in the cohort were predominantly white British and more often female, and clonal diversity was possibly underestimated.

The clonotype comes from an adult in good health. Source: peripheral blood, taken on day 0 of AZD1222 vaccination. The chain couples TRBV7-8 to TRBJ1-6; 7 nucleotides agree with TRBD1. The CDR3, as DNA: TGTGCCAGCAGCCGGAGTACCGGGACAGTTGGTTCACCCCTCCACTTT. It is translated as CASSRSTGTVGSPLHF.